This record covers a single T cell receptor beta chain. This record belongs to a study of T cell responses to AZD1222 COVID-19 vaccine. This CDR3 has 15 residues. The V and J ends lost 1 base and 7 bases respectively, with 11 bases between them. Germline assignment: CDR1 MGHRA and CDR2 YSYEKL. This table comes from immunoSEQ multiplex PCR, and its TCRdb copy is limited to in-frame clones, with some not included. The table has about 140,000 clones, more than 85% seen once. The source was peripheral blood, collected on day 0 of MenACWY control vaccination. This TCR was sampled from an adult in good health. This chain links TRBV4-1 with TRBJ1-6; unclear D gene. DNA of the CDR3: TGCGCCAGCAGCCAAGTTGGCCTAACAAATTCACCCCTCCACTTT. It yields the protein CASSQVGLTNSPLHF.